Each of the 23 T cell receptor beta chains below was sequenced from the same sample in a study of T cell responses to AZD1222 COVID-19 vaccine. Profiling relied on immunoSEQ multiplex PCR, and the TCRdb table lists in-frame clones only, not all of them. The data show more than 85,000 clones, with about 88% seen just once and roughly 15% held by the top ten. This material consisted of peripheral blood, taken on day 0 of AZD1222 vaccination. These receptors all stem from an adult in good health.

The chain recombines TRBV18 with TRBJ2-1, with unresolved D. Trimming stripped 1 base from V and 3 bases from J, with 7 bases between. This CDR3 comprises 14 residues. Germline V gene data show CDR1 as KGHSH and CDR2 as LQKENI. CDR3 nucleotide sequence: TGTGCCAGCTCACCACTGACGAACTACAATGAGCAGTTCTTC. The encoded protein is CASSPLTNYNEQFF.

CDR3 amino acids: CASSLSPAANTGELFF. The CDR3 nucleotides read TGTGCCAGCAGCTTATCCCCAGCAGCGAACACCGGGGAGCTGTTTTTT. The chain employs TRBV7-2 and TRBJ2-2; D remains unclear. Trimming removed 2 bases at V and 0 bases at J, with 10 bases between. The CDR3 sequence is 16 residues long. CDR1 SGHTA and CDR2 FQGNSA come from the germline V gene.

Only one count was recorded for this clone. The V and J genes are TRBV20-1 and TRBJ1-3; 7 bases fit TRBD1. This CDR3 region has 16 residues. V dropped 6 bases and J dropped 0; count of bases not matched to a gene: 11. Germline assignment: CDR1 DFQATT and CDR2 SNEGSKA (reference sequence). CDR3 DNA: TGCAGTGCCAGTGCCGGGACAGAGTTCTCTGGAAACACCATATATTTT. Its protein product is CSASAGTEFSGNTIYF.

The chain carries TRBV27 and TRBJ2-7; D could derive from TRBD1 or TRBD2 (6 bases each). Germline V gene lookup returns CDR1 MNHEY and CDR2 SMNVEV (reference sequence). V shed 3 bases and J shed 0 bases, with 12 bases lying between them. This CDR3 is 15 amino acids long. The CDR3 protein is CASSLYGGNSYEQYF. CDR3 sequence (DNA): TGTGCCAGCAGTTTGTACGGGGGCAACTCCTACGAGCAGTACTTC.

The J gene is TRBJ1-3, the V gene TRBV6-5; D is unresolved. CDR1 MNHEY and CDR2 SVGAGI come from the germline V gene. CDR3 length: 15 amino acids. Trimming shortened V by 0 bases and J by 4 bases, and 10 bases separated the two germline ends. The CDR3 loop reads CASSYSGETGNTIYF. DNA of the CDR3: TGTGCCAGCAGTTACTCCGGGGAGACCGGAAACACCATATATTTT.

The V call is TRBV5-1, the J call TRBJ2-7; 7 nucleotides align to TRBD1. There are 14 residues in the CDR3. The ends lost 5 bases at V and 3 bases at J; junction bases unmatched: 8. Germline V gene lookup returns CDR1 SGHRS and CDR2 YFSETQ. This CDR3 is CASSPGTVGYEQYF. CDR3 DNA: TGCGCCAGCAGTCCCGGGACAGTAGGCTACGAGCAGTACTTC.

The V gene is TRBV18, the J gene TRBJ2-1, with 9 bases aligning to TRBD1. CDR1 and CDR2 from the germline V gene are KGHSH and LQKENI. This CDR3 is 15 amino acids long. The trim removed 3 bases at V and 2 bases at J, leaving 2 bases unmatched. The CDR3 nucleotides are TGTGCCAGCTCACCGGACAGGGGTCCCTACAATGAGCAGTTCTTC. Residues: CASSPDRGPYNEQFF.

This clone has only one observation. The CDR3 reads CASSRGGQGSYEQYF. CDR3 DNA: TGCGCCAGCAGCCGGGGCGGACAGGGCTCCTACGAGCAGTACTTC. V and J are TRBV5-1 and TRBJ2-7, with 8 nucleotides matching TRBD1. The junction had 6 bases not matched to a gene; V was cut back by 4 bases and J by 0 bases. Germline V gene data show CDR1 as SGHRS and CDR2 as YFSETQ. This CDR3 comprises 15 residues.

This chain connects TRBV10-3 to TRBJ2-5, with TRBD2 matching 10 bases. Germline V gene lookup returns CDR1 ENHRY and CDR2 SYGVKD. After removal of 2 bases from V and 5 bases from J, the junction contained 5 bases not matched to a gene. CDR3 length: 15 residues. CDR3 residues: CAISEPSGRRETQYF. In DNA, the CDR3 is TGTGCCATCAGTGAGCCTAGCGGGAGAAGGGAGACCCAGTACTTC.

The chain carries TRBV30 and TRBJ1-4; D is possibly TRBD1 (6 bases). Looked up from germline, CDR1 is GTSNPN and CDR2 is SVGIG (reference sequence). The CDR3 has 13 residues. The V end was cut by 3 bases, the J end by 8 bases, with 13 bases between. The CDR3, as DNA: TGTGCCTGGAGCGTGGGGGGCGGGGAAAAACTGTTTTTT. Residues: CAWSVGGGEKLFF.

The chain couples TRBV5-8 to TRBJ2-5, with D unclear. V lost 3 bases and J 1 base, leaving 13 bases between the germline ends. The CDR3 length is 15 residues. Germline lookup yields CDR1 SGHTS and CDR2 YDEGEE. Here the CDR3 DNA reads TGTGCCAGCAGCTCCGTGGGCAGTTTCCAAGAGACCCAGTACTTC. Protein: CASSSVGSFQETQYF.

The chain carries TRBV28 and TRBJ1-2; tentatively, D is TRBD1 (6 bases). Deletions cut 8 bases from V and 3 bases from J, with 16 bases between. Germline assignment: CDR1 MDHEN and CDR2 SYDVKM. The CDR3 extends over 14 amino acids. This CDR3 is CASLGGGSHYGYTF. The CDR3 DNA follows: TGTGCCAGCCTCGGGGGGGGCTCTCACTATGGCTACACCTTC.

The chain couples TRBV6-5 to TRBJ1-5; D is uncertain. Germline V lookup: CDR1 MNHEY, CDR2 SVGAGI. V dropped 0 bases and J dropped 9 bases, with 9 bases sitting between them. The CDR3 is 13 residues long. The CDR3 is CASSYSARLPQHF. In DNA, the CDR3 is TGTGCCAGCAGTTACTCGGCACGGCTGCCCCAGCATTTT.

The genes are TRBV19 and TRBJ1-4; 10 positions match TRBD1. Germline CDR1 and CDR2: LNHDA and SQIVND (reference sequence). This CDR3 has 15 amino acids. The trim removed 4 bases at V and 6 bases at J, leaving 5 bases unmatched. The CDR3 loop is CASSTWDRGDEKLFF. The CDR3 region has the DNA TGTGCCAGTAGTACCTGGGACAGGGGAGATGAAAAACTGTTTTTT.

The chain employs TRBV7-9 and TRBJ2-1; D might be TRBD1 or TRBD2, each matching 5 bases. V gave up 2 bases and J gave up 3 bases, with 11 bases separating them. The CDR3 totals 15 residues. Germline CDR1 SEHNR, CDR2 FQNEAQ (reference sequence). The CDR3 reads CASSLRGVSYNEQFF. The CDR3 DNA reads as TGTGCCAGCAGCTTACGAGGGGTCAGCTACAATGAGCAGTTCTTC.

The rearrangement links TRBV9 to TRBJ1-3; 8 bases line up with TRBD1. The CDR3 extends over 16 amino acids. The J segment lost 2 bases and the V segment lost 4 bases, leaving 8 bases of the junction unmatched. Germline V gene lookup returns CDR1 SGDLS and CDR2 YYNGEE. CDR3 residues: CASSTQPGGTGNTIYF. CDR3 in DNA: TGTGCCAGCAGCACCCAACCAGGGGGCACTGGAAACACCATATATTTT.

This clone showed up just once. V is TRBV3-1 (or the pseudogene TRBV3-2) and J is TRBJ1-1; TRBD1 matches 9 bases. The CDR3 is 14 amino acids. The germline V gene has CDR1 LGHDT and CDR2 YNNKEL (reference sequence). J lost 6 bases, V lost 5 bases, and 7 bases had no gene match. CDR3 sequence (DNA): TGTGCCAGCAGCTCACAGGGACAGGGCCCTGAAGCTTTCTTT. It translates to CASSSQGQGPEAFF.

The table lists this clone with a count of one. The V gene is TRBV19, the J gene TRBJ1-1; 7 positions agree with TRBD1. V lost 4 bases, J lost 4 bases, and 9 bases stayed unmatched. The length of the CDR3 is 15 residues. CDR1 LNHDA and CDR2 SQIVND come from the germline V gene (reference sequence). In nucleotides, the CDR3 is TGTGCCAGTAGTAGAACAGGGGTGCGAGGCACTGAAGCTTTCTTT. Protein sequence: CASSRTGVRGTEAFF.

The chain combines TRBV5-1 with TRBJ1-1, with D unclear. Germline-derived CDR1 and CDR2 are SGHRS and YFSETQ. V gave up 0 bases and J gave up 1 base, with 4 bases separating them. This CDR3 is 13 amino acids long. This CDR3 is CASSLDTNTEAFF. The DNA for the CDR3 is TGCGCCAGCAGCTTGGACACGAACACTGAAGCTTTCTTT.

In DNA form, the CDR3 reads TGTGCCAGCAGCTCGGGACAGTCGAACACCGGGGAGCTGTTTTTT. Its protein is CASSSGQSNTGELFF. The gene calls are TRBV5-4 and TRBJ2-2, with 7 bases identical to TRBD1. This CDR3 is built from 15 residues. V lost 3 bases to trimming and J lost 0 bases; unmatched junction nucleotides: 2. CDR1 SGHNT and CDR2 YYREEE come from the germline V gene (reference sequence).

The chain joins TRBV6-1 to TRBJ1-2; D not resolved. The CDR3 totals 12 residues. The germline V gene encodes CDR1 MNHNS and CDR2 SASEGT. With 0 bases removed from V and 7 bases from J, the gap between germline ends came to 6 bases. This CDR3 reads CASSEAFGGYTF. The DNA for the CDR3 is TGTGCCAGCAGTGAAGCCTTCGGTGGCTACACCTTC.

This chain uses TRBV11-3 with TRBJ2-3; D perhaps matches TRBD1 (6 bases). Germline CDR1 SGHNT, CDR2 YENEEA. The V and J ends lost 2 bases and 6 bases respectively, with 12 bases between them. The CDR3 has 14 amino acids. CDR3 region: CASSLMRGWDTQYF. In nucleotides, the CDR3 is TGTGCCAGCAGCTTAATGAGGGGGTGGGATACGCAGTATTTT.

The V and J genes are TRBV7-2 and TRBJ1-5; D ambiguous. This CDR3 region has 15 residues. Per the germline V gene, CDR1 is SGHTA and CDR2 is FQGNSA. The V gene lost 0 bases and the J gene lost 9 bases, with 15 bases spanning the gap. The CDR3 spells CASSLASHTPGPQHF. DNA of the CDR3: TGTGCCAGCAGCTTAGCAAGCCACACTCCAGGGCCCCAGCATTTT.